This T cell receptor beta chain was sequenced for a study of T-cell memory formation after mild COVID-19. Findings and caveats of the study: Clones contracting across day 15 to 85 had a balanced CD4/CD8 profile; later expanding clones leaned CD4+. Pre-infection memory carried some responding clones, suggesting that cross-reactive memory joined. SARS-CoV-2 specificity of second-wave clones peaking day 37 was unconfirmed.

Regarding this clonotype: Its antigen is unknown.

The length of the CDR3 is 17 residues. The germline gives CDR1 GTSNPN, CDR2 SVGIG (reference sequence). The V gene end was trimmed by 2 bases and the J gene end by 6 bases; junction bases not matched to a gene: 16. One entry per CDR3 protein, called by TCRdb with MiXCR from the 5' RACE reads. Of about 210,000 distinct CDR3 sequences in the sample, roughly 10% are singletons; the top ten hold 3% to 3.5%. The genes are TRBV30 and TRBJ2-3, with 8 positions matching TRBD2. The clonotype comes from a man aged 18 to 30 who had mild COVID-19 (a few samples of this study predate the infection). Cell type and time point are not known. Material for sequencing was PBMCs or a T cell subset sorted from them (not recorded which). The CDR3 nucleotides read TGTGCCTGGAGTCCCGACCTCGGGACTAGATTGTCCGATACGCAGTATTTT. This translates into CAWSPDLGTRLSDTQYF.